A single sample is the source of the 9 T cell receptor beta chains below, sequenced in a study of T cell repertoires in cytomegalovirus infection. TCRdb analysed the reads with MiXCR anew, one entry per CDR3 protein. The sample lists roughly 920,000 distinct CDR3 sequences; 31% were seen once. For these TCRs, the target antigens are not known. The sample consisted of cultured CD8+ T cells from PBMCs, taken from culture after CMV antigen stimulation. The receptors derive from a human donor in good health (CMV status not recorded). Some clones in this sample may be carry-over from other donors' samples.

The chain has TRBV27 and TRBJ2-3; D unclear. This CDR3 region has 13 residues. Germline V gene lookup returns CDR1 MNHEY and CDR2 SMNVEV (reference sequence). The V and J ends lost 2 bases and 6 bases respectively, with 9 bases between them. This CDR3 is CASSLMGADTQYF. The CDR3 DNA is TGTGCCAGCAGTTTAATGGGCGCGGATACGCAGTATTTT.

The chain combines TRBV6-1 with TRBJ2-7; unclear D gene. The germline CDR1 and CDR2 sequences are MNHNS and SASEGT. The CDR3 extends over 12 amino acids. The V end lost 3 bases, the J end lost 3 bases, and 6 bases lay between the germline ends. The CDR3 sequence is CASSDASYEQYV. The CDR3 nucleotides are TGTGCCAGCAGTGATGCAAGCTACGAGCAGTACGTC.

The chain's CDR3 is CASSLTADGAKTQYF. CDR3 DNA: TGTGCCAGCAGCTTAACCGCTGACGGGGCGAAGACCCAGTACTTC. The chain couples TRBV7-6 to TRBJ2-5; D may be TRBD1 or TRBD2 (5 bases each). CDR1 is SGHVS and CDR2 is FNYEAQ in the germline V gene. V gave up 2 bases and J gave up 6 bases, with 16 bases separating them. The CDR3 has 15 residues.

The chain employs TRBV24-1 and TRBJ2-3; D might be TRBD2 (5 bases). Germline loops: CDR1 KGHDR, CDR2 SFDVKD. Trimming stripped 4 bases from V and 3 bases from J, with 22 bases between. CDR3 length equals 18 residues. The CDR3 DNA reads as TGTGCCACCAGTGAACATAGCGCAACTTATCAGGAAACAGATACGCAGTATTTT. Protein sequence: CATSEHSATYQETDTQYF.

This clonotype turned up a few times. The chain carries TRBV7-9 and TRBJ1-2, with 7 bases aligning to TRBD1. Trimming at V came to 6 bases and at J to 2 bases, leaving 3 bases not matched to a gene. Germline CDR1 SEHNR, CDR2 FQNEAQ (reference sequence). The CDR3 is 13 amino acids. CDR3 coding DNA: TGTGCCAGCAGACCGGGACAGAACTATGGCTACACCTTC. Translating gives CASRPGQNYGYTF.

The CDR3 region is CASFGYGYTF. In DNA, the CDR3 is TGTGCCAGCTTTGGATATGGCTACACCTTC. The V gene is TRBV6-2 or TRBV6-3, the J gene TRBJ1-2, with D unclear. The CDR3 length is 10 residues. V was trimmed by 8 bases and J by 5 bases, leaving 6 bases between them. Germline lookup yields CDR1 MNHEY and CDR2 SVGEGT.

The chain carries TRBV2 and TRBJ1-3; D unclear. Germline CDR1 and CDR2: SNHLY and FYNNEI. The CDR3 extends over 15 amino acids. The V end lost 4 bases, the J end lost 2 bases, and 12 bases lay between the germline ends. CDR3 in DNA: TGTGCCAGCAGTGCCCTCCCCGGGGCTGGAAACACCATATATTTT. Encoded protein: CASSALPGAGNTIYF.

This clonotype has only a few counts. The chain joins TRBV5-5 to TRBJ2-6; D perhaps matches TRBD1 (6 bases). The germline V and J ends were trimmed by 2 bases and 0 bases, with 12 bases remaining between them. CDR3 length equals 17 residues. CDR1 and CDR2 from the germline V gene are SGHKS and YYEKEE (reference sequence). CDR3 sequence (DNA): TGTGCCAGCAGCTTTGGACAGACGAGCTCTGGGGCCAACGTCCTGACTTTC. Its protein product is CASSFGQTSSGANVLTF.

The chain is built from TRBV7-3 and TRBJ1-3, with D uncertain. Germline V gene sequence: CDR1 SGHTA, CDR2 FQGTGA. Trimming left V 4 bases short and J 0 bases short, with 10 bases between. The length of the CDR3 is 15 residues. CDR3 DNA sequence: TGTGCCAGCAGCTACTCCGAGACCTCTGGAAACACCATATATTTT. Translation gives CASSYSETSGNTIYF.